The present T cell receptor (beta chain) was sequenced within a study of CD8 T cells in ankylosing spondylitis. Study conclusions and caveats: Reports say disease-linked clones showed up significantly more in matched ankylosing spondylitis synovial fluid. In the blood and synovial fluid of reactive arthritis, some motif variants had been previously reported. Within ankylosing spondylitis blood, a TCR beta motif made up of eight or nine highly homologous variants appeared to be characteristic.

TCRdb itself ran the 5' RACE reads through MiXCR, one entry per CDR3 protein. The sample records some 840,000 distinct CDR3 sequences, 12% being singletons. J lost 7 bases, V lost 0 bases, and 7 bases had no gene match. CDR3 length equals 15 residues. CDR1 is SGHTA and CDR2 is FQGNSA in the germline V gene. Details on this clonotype: The antigen remains unidentified.

What was sequenced was blood, either unsorted or a sorted T cell fraction (not recorded which). The sequence was collected from a male donor with ankylosing spondylitis. The chain combines TRBV7-2 with TRBJ2-5, with 8 bases identical to TRBD2. The DNA of the CDR3 is TGTGCCAGCAGCTTAGCAAGCGGGGGCGCGGGGACCCAGTACTTC. Its translation is CASSLASGGAGTQYF.